What follows are 14 T cell receptor beta chains derived from one specimen sequenced in a study of response to subunit inactivated influenza vaccine. TCRdb recomputed calls from the RT-PCR reads with MiXCR, one row per CDR3 protein. The sample consists of hundreds of thousands of distinct CDR3 sequences, around 25% of them appearing once. The material sequenced was CD4+ T cells sorted from PBMCs, taken 4 to 6 days after vaccination. These receptors all come from a man aged 50 to 59 who received an inactivated influenza vaccine.

This clonotype showed up just a few times. The CDR3 spells CSARDAGGGANVLTF. In DNA, the CDR3 is TGCAGTGCTAGAGATGCGGGTGGTGGGGCCAACGTCCTGACTTTC. J is TRBJ2-6 and V is TRBV20-1, with TRBD2 as a possible D gene (5 bases). Germline V gene sequence: CDR1 DFQATT, CDR2 SNEGSKA (reference sequence). Trimming took off 0 bases at V and 3 bases at J, with 9 bases between the two ends. This CDR3 is built from 15 residues.

The V call is TRBV29-1, the J call TRBJ2-3, with D tentatively TRBD1 or TRBD2 (5 bases each). V lost 3 bases and J lost 0, with 10 bases in between. There are 14 residues in the CDR3. CDR1 is SQVTM and CDR2 is ANQGSEA in the germline V gene. The CDR3 here is CSVDPGPSTDTQYF. CDR3 sequence (DNA): TGCAGCGTTGATCCGGGGCCTAGCACAGATACGCAGTATTTT.

This chain joins TRBV29-1 and TRBJ1-2, with TRBD1 as a possible D gene (5 bases). Germline V gene sequence: CDR1 SQVTM, CDR2 ANQGSEA. The CDR3 is made up of 12 amino acids. The germline V and J ends were trimmed by 6 bases and 2 bases, with 10 bases remaining between them. The DNA of the CDR3 is TGCAGCGTGAGAGACAGCAACTATGGCTACACCTTC. Translated, it gives CSVRDSNYGYTF.

The rearrangement joins TRBV28 to TRBJ1-1, with D uncertain. The V and J ends lost 7 bases and 5 bases respectively, with 14 bases between them. The CDR3 is 13 residues long. Looked up from germline, CDR1 is MDHEN and CDR2 is SYDVKM. CDR3 nucleotide sequence: TGTGCCAGCATCAAAACTGGGCGGACTGAAGCTTTCTTT. Its protein product is CASIKTGRTEAFF. The entire variable domain, with the rest obtained from reference TRBV28 and TRBJ1-1, is as follows: DVKVTQSSRYLVKRTGEKVFLECVQDMDHENMFWYRQDPGLGLRLIYFSYDVKMKEKGDIPEGYSVSREKKERFSLILESASTNQTSMYLCASIKTGRTEAFFGQGTRLTVV.

The J gene is TRBJ2-3, the V gene TRBV7-2; D ambiguous. Trimming removed 1 base from V and 3 bases from J, with 14 bases in between. Germline V gene data show CDR1 as SGHTA and CDR2 as FQGNSA. The CDR3 is 16 amino acids. CDR3 loop: CASSLGASGRTDTQYF. CDR3 nucleotide sequence: TGTGCCAGCAGCTTAGGAGCTTCGGGTCGGACAGATACGCAGTATTTT.

This chain connects TRBV5-1 to TRBJ2-1, with D possibly being TRBD1 or TRBD2 (5 bases each). The germline V gene encodes CDR1 SGHRS and CDR2 YFSETQ. The CDR3 spans 14 residues. Trimming left V 3 bases short and J 9 bases short, with 16 bases between. The CDR3: CASSSGTMYGEQFF. CDR3 in DNA: TGCGCCAGCAGCTCCGGGACGATGTACGGTGAGCAGTTCTTC.

The rearrangement uses TRBV7-9 and TRBJ2-2; TRBD2 matches at 8 bases. With V trimmed by 5 bases and J by 1 base, 9 bases remained unmatched. The CDR3 extends over 17 amino acids. Germline V gene sequence: CDR1 SEHNR, CDR2 FQNEAQ (reference sequence). CDR3 nucleotides: TGTGCCAGCAGCGAGAGCGGGAGCCTTCAGAACACCGGGGAGCTGTTTTTT. Its translation is CASSESGSLQNTGELFF.

This chain links TRBV4-2 with TRBJ1-6; 7 bases agree with TRBD1. Germline V gene sequence: CDR1 LGHNA, CDR2 YNFKEQ. The CDR3 extends over 16 amino acids. The V gene end was trimmed by 2 bases and the J gene end by 7 bases; junction bases not matched to a gene: 8. Written as DNA, the CDR3 is TGTGCCAGCAGCCAATCTACAGGGACAGTGAATTCACCCCTCCACTTT. Protein product: CASSQSTGTVNSPLHF.

This clonotype was found a few times. The rearrangement links TRBV12-3 or TRBV12-4 to TRBJ1-5; D is unclear. Trimming took 5 bases from V and 6 from J, leaving 20 bases between them. The length of the CDR3 is 16 residues. The CDR3 sequence is CASSPRKGNVFQPQHF. DNA for the CDR3: TGTGCCAGCAGTCCTCGTAAAGGCAACGTGTTTCAGCCCCAGCATTTT.

This clonotype has only a few counts. The chain combines TRBV3-1 with TRBJ2-4; 8 bases are shared with TRBD1. The germline V gene has CDR1 LGHDT and CDR2 YNNKEL (reference sequence). This CDR3 has 17 residues. The trim removed 0 bases at V and 5 bases at J, leaving 9 bases unmatched. CDR3 nucleotide sequence: TGTGCCAGCAGCCAAGAGAGGACAGGGAAAGGGGAAAACATTCAGTACTTC. It translates to CASSQERTGKGENIQYF. The complete variable domain, with remaining parts taken from reference TRBV3-1 and TRBJ2-4, reads DTAVSQTPKYLVTQMGNDKSIKCEQNLGHDTMYWYKQDSKKFLKIMFSYNNKELIINETVPNRFSPKSPDKAHLNLHINSLELGDSAVYFCASSQERTGKGENIQYFGAGTRLSVL.

V is TRBV20-1 and J is TRBJ2-7; D is ambiguous. The CDR3 covers 12 residues. V shed 6 bases and J shed 3 bases, with 12 bases lying between them. Germline V gene sequence: CDR1 DFQATT, CDR2 SNEGSKA (reference sequence). The CDR3 is CSATQRNYEQYF. For the CDR3, the DNA is TGCAGTGCCACTCAGAGGAACTACGAGCAGTACTTC.

This clonotype was seen a few times. V gene TRBV27 combines with J gene TRBJ2-2, with D uncertain. V lost 6 bases and J lost 0, with 17 bases in between. In germline, CDR1 is MNHEY, CDR2 SMNVEV (reference sequence). This CDR3 region has 17 residues. CDR3 loop: CASRTFKIPPNTGELFF. The CDR3, as DNA: TGTGCCAGCAGAACCTTCAAGATACCCCCGAACACCGGGGAGCTGTTTTTT.

This chain connects TRBV24-1 to TRBJ2-1; D possibly corresponds to TRBD2 (6 bases). V lost 3 bases, J lost 2 bases, and 13 bases lay in between. The CDR3 contains 16 residues. Germline V gene data show CDR1 as KGHDR and CDR2 as SFDVKD. Written as DNA, the CDR3 is TGTGCCACCAGTGATGTTAGCGGTACAACCTACAATGAGCAGTTCTTC. This sequence encodes CATSDVSGTTYNEQFF.

V and J are TRBV5-1 and TRBJ2-5; the match to TRBD2 covers 9 bases. The trim removed 4 bases at V and 1 base at J, leaving 5 bases unmatched. The CDR3 runs 15 residues. Germline V gene data show CDR1 as SGHRS and CDR2 as YFSETQ. The CDR3 coding sequence is TGCGCCAGCAGCGTGGCAGCGGGAGGCCAAGAGACCCAGTACTTC. The encoded protein is CASSVAAGGQETQYF.